A selection of T cell receptor beta chains follows, all from one sample in a study of CD8 T cells in Susac syndrome. Using its own MiXCR run on the immunoSEQ multiplex PCR reads, TCRdb lists one record per CDR3 protein. The sample lists fewer than 200,000 distinct CDR3 sequences, under 95% occurring once. The sequenced sample consisted of CD4+ T cells from PBMCs. Every receptor here comes from a human donor with Susac syndrome. Each CDR3 is given with its conserved first and last residue. The D gene is left open where the match is weak. The size field is filled for only some rows; it gives once, few, many or a size class.

j_gene | v_gene | abundance | d_gene | CDR3aa | CDR3nt
TRBJ2-6 | TRBV9 | - | - | CASSVGIPGANVLTF | TGTGCCAGCAGCGTAGGCATCCCTGGGGCCAACGTCCTGACTTTC
TRBJ1-2 | TRBV3-1 | - | TRBD1 | CASSQDPGQGYGYTF | TGTGCCAGCAGCCAAGATCCGGGACAGGGGTACGGCTACACCTTC
TRBJ2-2 | TRBV14 | - | - | CASSQSVAGGELFF | TGTGCCAGCAGCCAATCGGTGGCGGGCGGGGAGCTGTTTTTT
TRBJ1-5 | TRBV5-1 | - | - | CASSLVGGDQPQHF | TGCGCCAGCAGCTTGGTTGGAGGGGACCAGCCCCAGCATTTT
TRBJ1-3 | TRBV5-1 | once | - | CASSLYGDSGNTIYF | TGCGCCAGCAGCTTGTACGGTGATTCTGGAAACACCATATATTTT
TRBJ1-5 | TRBV10-2 | - | - | CASKDVDGFNQPQHF | TGCGCCAGCAAAGATGTCGACGGATTCAATCAGCCCCAGCATTTT
TRBJ1-3 | TRBV7-9 | - | - | CASSPRRGNTIYF | TGTGCCAGCAGCCCCCGGCGGGGAAACACCATATATTTT
TRBJ1-2 | TRBV6-5 | - | TRBD1 | CASSSRPGTGLKGYTF | TGTGCCAGCAGTTCAAGACCCGGGACAGGGCTTAAGGGCTACACCTTC
TRBJ1-1 | TRBV18 | - | - | CASSPDRPNTEAFF | TGTGCCAGCTCACCAGACAGGCCGAACACTGAAGCTTTCTTT
TRBJ1-1 | TRBV7-2 | - | - | CASRFETAEAFF | TGTGCCAGCAGGTTCGAGACAGCTGAAGCTTTCTTT
TRBJ1-6 | TRBV28 | - | - | CASSPGQGMLPLHF | TGTGCCAGCAGCCCCGGGCAGGGGATGCTACCCCTCCACTTT
TRBJ1-1 | TRBV5-1 | - | - | CASSLDGYNPEAFF | TGCGCCAGCAGCTTGGACGGTTACAACCCTGAAGCTTTCTTT
TRBJ2-3 | TRBV20-1 | - | TRBD2 | CSALSGANTDTQYF | TGCAGTGCTCTCAGCGGGGCGAACACAGATACGCAGTATTTT
TRBJ1-1 | TRBV29-1 | - | - | CSVPSGTGVGDTEAFF | TGCAGCGTCCCCTCCGGGACCGGCGTGGGCGACACTGAAGCTTTCTTT
TRBJ2-1 | TRBV18 | - | TRBD1 | CASSPRTGSGNEQFF | TGTGCCAGCTCACCGAGGACAGGGTCTGGCAATGAGCAGTTCTTC
TRBJ2-5 | TRBV20-1 | - | TRBD2 | CSALDRTSGGARETQYF | TGCAGTGCTCTGGATAGGACTAGCGGGGGGGCGCGGGAGACCCAGTACTTC
TRBJ2-3 | TRBV3-1 | once | TRBD2 | CASSQALAGVKDTQYF | TGTGCCAGCAGCCAGGCGCTAGCGGGGGTTAAAGATACGCAGTATTTT
TRBJ2-6 | TRBV19 | - | - | CASSPNRESGANVLTF | TGTGCCAGTAGTCCCAACAGGGAGTCTGGGGCCAACGTCCTGACTTTC
TRBJ2-5 | TRBV18 | - | - | CASSLSEVLQETQYF | TGTGCCAGCTCACTATCCGAGGTGCTGCAAGAGACCCAGTACTTC
TRBJ2-5 | TRBV12-3/TRBV12-4 | - | TRBD2 | CASTTERGLGETQYF | TGTGCCAGTACAACCGAGCGGGGCCTCGGGGAGACCCAGTACTTC
TRBJ2-5 | TRBV7-8 | - | TRBD2 | CASSLELAGVQETQYF | TGTGCCAGCAGCTTAGAATTAGCGGGGGTGCAAGAGACCCAGTACTTC
TRBJ2-1 | TRBV5-1 | - | - | CASSFRTEQFF | TGCGCCAGCAGCTTCAGGACAGAGCAGTTCTTC
TRBJ2-1 | TRBV5-1 | - | - | CASSWTRGEAYNEQFF | TGCGCCAGCAGCTGGACTAGGGGGGAGGCCTACAATGAGCAGTTCTTC
TRBJ2-1 | TRBV27 | once | TRBD2 | CASSFGGSSYNEQFF | TGTGCCAGCAGTTTCGGGGGGAGCTCCTACAATGAGCAGTTCTTC
TRBJ1-6 | TRBV7-9 | - | - | CASSLETLNSPLHF | TGTGCCAGCAGCTTAGAGACGCTCAATTCACCCCTCCACTTT
TRBJ1-2 | TRBV9 | - | - | CASRGMTAANYGYTF | TGTGCCAGCAGGGGGATGACAGCCGCTAACTATGGCTACACCTTC
TRBJ2-7 | TRBV29-1 | - | - | CSVENGVSEQYF | TGCAGCGTTGAAAATGGGGTCAGCGAGCAGTACTTC
TRBJ2-7 | TRBV7-3 | - | TRBD2 | CASSPNGAGVYEQYF | TGTGCCAGCAGCCCCAACGGAGCGGGGGTCTACGAGCAGTACTTC
TRBJ2-1 | TRBV7-9 | - | - | CASSLVLGVEQFF | TGTGCCAGCAGCTTGGTCCTCGGTGTTGAGCAGTTCTTC
TRBJ2-5 | TRBV15 | - | - | CATSSNQETQYF | TGTGCCACCAGCAGTAACCAAGAGACCCAGTACTTC
TRBJ1-2 | TRBV29-1 | - | - | CSVEAYGYTF | TGCAGCGTTGAGGCCTATGGCTACACCTTC
TRBJ1-4 | TRBV14 | - | - | CASSQDLLATNEKLFF | TGTGCCAGCAGCCAAGATTTACTTGCAACTAATGAAAAACTGTTTTTT
TRBJ2-4 | TRBV5-1 | - | TRBD1 | CASSQGTGGNIQYF | TGCGCCAGCAGCCAGGGGACAGGGGGAAACATTCAGTACTTC
TRBJ1-5 | TRBV5-1 | - | - | CASSLSIDQPQHF | TGCGCCAGCAGCTTGTCGATAGATCAGCCCCAGCATTTT
TRBJ2-2 | TRBV6-2/TRBV6-3 | - | - | CASSAPFRIGTGELFF | TGTGCCAGCAGTGCCCCCTTTAGAATTGGGACCGGGGAGCTGTTTTTT
TRBJ2-3 | TRBV10-3 | - | - | CAIRETGAITDTQYF | TGTGCCATTAGAGAGACGGGGGCAATCACAGATACGCAGTATTTT
TRBJ2-7 | TRBV5-4 | - | TRBD1 | CASSLPMGQGRYEQYF | TGTGCCAGCAGCTTGCCCATGGGACAGGGGCGCTACGAGCAGTACTTC
TRBJ2-1 | TRBV7-2 | - | - | CASSPVHGNEQFF | TGTGCCAGCAGCCCGGTCCATGGGAATGAGCAGTTCTTC
TRBJ2-1 | TRBV10-1 | - | TRBD2 | CASSESAGGWYNEQFF | TGCGCCAGCAGTGAGTCGGCGGGGGGGTGGTACAATGAGCAGTTCTTC
TRBJ2-7 | TRBV9 | - | - | CASSLSNLGVEQYF | TGTGCCAGCAGCCTCAGCAACTTGGGTGTCGAGCAGTACTTC
TRBJ2-1 | TRBV2 | - | - | CASSEVGREQFF | TGTGCCAGCAGTGAAGTGGGTAGGGAGCAGTTCTTC
TRBJ1-2 | TRBV5-6 | - | TRBD1 | CASRTPGQAMYYTF | TGTGCCAGCAGGACGCCGGGACAGGCCATGTACTACACCTTC
TRBJ2-1 | TRBV24-1 | - | TRBD2 | CATSDLGGGGDYYNEQFF | TGTGCCACCAGTGATTTGGGCGGGGGTGGTGATTACTACAATGAGCAGTTCTTC
TRBJ1-1 | TRBV12-3/TRBV12-4 | - | - | CASSWISERAFF | TGTGCCAGCAGCTGGATTTCGGAACGAGCTTTCTTT